This TCR beta chain is from a study of T cell changes during pregnancy in multiple sclerosis. Sequencing was performed with immunoSEQ multiplex PCR; in TCRdb, only in-frame clones are kept and a portion is missing. The sample has around 31,000 clones; around 90% are singletons. Germline V gene sequence: CDR1 SNHLY, CDR2 FYNNEI. The CDR3 sequence is 16 residues long. V trimming: 4 bases; J trimming: 4 bases; junction bases outside the gene matches: 11. The rearrangement joins TRBV2 to TRBJ1-1; the match to TRBD1 covers 8 bases. This TCR came from a female donor with multiple sclerosis, enrolled in a pregnancy study. Sequencing used CD8+ T cells from peripheral blood mononuclear cells, obtained in the first trimester of pregnancy. The CDR3 is CASSARFSGGLTEAFF. CDR3 nucleotide sequence: TGTGCCAGCAGTGCGAGGTTTTCAGGGGGCCTCACTGAAGCTTTCTTT.